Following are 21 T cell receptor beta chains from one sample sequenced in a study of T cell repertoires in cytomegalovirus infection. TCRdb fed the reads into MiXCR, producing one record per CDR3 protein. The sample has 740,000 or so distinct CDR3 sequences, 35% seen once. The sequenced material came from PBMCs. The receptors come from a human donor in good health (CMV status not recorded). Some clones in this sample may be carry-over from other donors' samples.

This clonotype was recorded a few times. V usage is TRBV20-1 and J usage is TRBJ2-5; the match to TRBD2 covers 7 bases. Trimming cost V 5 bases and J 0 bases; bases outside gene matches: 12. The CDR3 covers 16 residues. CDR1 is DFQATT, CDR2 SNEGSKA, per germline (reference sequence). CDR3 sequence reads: CSAPAAGVGYQETQYF. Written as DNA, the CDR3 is TGCAGTGCTCCAGCGGCGGGAGTAGGGTACCAAGAGACCCAGTACTTC.

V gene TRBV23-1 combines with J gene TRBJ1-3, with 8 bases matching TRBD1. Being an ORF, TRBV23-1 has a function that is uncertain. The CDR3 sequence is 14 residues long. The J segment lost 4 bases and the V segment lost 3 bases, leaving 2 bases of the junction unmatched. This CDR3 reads CASSHGQGGNTIYF. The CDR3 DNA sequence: TGCGCCAGCAGTCACGGACAGGGCGGAAACACCATATATTTT.

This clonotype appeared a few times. The CDR3 DNA reads TGTGCCAGCAGCTTAGCTCAGGGAATCGGGGAGCTGTTTTTT. Its protein is CASSLAQGIGELFF. The rearrangement joins TRBV7-4 to TRBJ2-2; D perhaps matches TRBD1 (5 bases). This CDR3 is built from 14 residues. The V gene's germline CDR1 is SGHVT and CDR2 SQSDAQ. The V end was cut by 0 bases, the J end by 7 bases, with 9 bases between. Looking up the rest from reference TRBV7-4 and TRBJ2-2 gives the full variable domain: GAGVSQSPRYKVAKRGRDVALRCDSISGHVTLYWYRQTLGQGSEVLTYSQSDAQRDKSGRPSGRFSAERPERSVSTLKIQRTEQGDSAVYLCASSLAQGIGELFFGEGSRLTVL.

CDR3 sequence (DNA): TGTGCCAGCAGCTCCCTCCTTACGGGGACTCAGGGGGGAGAGACCCAGTACTTC. Its protein product is CASSSLLTGTQGGETQYF. This chain uses TRBV7-8 with TRBJ2-5; tentative D call: TRBD1 (7 bases). Germline V gives CDR1 SGHVS, CDR2 FQNEAQ. The CDR3 runs 18 residues. V dropped 4 bases and J dropped 4 bases, with 25 bases sitting between them.

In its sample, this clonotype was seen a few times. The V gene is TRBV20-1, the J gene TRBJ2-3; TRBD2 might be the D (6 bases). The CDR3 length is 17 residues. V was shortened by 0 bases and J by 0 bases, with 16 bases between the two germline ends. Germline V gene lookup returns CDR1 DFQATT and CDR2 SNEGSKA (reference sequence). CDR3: CSARDSGLHSSTDTQYF. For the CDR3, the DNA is TGCAGTGCTAGAGATAGCGGCCTTCACTCTAGCACAGATACGCAGTATTTT.

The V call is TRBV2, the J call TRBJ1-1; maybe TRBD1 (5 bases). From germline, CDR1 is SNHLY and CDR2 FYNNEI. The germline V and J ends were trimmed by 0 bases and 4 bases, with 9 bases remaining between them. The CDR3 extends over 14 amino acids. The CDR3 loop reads CASSEARGGTEAFF. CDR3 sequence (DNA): TGTGCCAGCAGTGAAGCGCGTGGGGGCACTGAAGCTTTCTTT.

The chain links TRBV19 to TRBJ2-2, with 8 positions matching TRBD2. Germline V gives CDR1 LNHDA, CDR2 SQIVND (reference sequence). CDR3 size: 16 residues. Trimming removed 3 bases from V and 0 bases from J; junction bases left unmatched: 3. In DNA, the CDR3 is TGTGCCAGTAGTATGCCGACTAGCGCGAACACCGGGGAGCTGTTTTTT. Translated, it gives CASSMPTSANTGELFF.

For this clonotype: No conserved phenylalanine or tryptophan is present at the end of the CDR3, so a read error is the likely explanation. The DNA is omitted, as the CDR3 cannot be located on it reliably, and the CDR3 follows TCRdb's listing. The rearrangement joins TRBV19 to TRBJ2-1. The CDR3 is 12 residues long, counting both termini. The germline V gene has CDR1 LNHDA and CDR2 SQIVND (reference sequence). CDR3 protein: CASSMRYNEQLL.

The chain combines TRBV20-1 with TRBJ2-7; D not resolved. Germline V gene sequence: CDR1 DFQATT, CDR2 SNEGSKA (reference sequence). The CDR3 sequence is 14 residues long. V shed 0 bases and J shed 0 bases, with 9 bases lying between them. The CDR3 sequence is CSARDQVNSYEQYF. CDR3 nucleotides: TGCAGTGCTAGAGATCAGGTTAACTCCTACGAGCAGTACTTC.

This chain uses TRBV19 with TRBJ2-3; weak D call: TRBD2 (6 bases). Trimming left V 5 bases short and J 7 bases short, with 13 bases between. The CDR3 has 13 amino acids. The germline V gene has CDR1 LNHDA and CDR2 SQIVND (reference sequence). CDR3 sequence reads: CASSADYPNTQYF. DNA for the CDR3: TGTGCCAGTAGTGCGGACTACCCAAATACGCAGTATTTT.

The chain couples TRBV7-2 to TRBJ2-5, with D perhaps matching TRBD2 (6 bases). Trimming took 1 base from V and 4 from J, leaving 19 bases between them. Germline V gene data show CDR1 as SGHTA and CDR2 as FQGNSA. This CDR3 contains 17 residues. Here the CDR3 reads CASSLVGGNGIRETQYF. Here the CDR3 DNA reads TGTGCCAGCAGCTTAGTGGGCGGGAATGGGATCCGAGAGACCCAGTACTTC. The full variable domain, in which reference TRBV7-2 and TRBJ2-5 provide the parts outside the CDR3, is GAGVSQSPSNKVTEKGKDVELRCDPISGHTALYWYRQSLGQGLEFLIYFQGNSAPDKSGLPSDRFSAERTGGSVSTLTIQRTQQEDSAVYLCASSLVGGNGIRETQYFGPGTRLLVL.

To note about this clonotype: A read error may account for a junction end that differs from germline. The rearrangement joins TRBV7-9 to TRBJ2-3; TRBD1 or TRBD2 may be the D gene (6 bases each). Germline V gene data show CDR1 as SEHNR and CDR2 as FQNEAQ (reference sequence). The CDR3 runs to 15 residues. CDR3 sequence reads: CDSSFGGHSTDTHYF. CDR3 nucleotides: TGTGACAGCAGCTTCGGGGGCCATAGCACAGATACGCATTATTTT.

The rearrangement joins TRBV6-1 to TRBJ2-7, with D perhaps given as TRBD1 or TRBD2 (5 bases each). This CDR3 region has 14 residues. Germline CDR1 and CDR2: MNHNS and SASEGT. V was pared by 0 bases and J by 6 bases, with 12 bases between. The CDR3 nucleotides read TGTGCCAGCAGTGAAGCGCTTCCTGGGGGCGAGCAGTACTTC. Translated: CASSEALPGGEQYF.

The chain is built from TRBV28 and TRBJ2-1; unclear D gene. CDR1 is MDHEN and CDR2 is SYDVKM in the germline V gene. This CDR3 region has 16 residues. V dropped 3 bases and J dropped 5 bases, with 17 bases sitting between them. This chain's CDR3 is CASSFFPDVLHNEQFF. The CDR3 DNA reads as TGTGCCAGCAGTTTTTTTCCTGATGTCCTTCACAATGAGCAGTTCTTC.

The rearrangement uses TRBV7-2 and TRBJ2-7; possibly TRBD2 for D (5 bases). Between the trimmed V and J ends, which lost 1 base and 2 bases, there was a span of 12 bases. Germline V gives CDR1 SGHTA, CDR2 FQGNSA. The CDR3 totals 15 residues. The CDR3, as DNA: TGTGCCAGCAGCTTAGGACTAACACTGACCTACGAGCAGTACTTC. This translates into CASSLGLTLTYEQYF.

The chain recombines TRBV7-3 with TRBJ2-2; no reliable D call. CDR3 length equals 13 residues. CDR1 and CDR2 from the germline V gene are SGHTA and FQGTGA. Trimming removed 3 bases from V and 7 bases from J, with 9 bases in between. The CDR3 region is CASSLTRDGELFF. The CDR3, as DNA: TGTGCCAGCAGCTTGACAAGAGACGGGGAGCTGTTTTTT. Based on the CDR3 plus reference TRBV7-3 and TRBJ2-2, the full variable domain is GAGVSQTPSNKVTEKGKYVELRCDPISGHTALYWYRQSLGQGPEFLIYFQGTGAADDSGLPNDRFFAVRPEGSVSTLKIQRTERGDSAVYLCASSLTRDGELFFGEGSRLTVL.

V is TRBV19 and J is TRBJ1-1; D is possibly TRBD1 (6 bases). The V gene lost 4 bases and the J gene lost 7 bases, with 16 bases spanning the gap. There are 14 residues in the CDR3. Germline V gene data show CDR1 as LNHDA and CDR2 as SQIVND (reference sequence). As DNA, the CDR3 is TGTGCCAGTAGTAACGACTACCGGGACAATGAAGCTTTCTTT. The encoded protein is CASSNDYRDNEAFF.

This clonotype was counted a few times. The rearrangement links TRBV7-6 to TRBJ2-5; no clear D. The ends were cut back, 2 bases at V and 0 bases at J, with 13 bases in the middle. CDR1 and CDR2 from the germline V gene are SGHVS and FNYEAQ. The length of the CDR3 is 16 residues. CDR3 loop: CASSLIANRDQETQYF. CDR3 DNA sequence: TGTGCCAGCAGCTTAATTGCGAATAGGGACCAAGAGACCCAGTACTTC.

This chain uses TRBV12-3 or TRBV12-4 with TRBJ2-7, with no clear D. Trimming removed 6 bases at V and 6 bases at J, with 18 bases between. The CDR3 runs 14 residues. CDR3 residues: CASSHQEIFGEQYF. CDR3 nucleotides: TGTGCCAGCAGCCACCAGGAGATTTTCGGCGAGCAGTACTTC.

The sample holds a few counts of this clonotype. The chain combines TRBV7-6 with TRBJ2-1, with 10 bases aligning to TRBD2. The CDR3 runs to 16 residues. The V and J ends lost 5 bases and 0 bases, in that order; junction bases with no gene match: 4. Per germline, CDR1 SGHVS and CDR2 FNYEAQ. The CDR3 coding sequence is TGTGCCAGCAGCGATAGCGGGAGGATCTCCTACAATGAGCAGTTCTTC. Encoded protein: CASSDSGRISYNEQFF.

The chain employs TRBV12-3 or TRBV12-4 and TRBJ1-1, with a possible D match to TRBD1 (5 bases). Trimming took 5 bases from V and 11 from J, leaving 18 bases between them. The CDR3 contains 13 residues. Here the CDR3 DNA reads TGTGCCAGCAGTCTCCAAGGGGCAAGCGGCGCTTTCTTT. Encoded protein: CASSLQGASGAFF.